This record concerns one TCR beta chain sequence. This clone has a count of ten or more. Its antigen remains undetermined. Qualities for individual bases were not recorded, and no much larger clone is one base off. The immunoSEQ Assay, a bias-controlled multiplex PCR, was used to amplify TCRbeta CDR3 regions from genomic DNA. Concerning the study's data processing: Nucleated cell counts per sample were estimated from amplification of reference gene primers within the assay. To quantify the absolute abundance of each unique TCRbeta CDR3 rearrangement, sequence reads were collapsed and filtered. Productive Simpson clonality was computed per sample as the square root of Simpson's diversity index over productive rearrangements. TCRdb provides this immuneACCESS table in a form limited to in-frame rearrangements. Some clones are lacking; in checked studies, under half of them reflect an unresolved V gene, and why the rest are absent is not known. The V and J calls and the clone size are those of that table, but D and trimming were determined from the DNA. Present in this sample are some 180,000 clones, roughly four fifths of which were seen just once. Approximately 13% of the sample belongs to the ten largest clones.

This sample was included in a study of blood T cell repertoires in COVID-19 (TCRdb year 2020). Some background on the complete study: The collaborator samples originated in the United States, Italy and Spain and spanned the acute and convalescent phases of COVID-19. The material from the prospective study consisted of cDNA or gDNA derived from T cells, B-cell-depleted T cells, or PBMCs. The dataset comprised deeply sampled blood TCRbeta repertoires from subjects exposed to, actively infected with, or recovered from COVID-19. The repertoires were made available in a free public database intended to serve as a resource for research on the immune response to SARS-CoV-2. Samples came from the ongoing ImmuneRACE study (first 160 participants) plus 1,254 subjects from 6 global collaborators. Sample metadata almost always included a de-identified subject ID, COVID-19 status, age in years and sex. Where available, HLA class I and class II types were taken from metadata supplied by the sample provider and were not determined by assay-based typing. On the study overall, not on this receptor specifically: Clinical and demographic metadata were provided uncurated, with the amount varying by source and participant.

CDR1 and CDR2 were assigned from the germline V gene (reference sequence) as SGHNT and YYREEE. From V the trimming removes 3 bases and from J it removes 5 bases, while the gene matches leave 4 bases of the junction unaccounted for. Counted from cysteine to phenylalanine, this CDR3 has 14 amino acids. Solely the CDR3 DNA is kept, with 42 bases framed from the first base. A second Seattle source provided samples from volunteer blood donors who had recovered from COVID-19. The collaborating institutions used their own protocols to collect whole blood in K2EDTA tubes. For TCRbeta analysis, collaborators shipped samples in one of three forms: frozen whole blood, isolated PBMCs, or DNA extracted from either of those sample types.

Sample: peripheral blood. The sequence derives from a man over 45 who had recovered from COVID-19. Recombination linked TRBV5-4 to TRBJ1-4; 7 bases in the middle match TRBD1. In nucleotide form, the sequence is TGTGCCAGCAGCTCCGGGACAGCAAATGAAAAACTGTTTTTT. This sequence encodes CASSSGTANEKLFF.